In its sample, the clone carrying this T cell receptor beta chain was seen a few times. Its cognate antigen is unknown. CDR3 size: 15 residues. In germline, CDR1 is SGHRS, CDR2 YFSETQ. V lost 0 bases and J 5 bases, leaving 13 bases between the germline ends. Through a sample-barcoded 5' primer and a J-beta primer mix, a second PCR was run for roughly 7 to 12 cycles. Via MiXCR, TCRdb re-called the 5' RACE reads, giving one row per CDR3 protein. The data show over 1,500,000 distinct CDR3 sequences, 49% seen once. This sample is drawn from a study of blood T cells in healthy people across ages. Regarding the study as a whole: A strong correlation was found between TCR beta diversity and the percentage of naive T cells.

Sequenced input: blood. J is TRBJ2-3 and V is TRBV5-1; weak D call: TRBD1 (5 bases). The receptor was isolated from a woman aged 35 to 49 in good health. The CDR3 region has the DNA TGCGCCAGCAGCTTGGCTGGGGCGGAGAAAGATACGCAGTATTTT. It yields the protein CASSLAGAEKDTQYF.